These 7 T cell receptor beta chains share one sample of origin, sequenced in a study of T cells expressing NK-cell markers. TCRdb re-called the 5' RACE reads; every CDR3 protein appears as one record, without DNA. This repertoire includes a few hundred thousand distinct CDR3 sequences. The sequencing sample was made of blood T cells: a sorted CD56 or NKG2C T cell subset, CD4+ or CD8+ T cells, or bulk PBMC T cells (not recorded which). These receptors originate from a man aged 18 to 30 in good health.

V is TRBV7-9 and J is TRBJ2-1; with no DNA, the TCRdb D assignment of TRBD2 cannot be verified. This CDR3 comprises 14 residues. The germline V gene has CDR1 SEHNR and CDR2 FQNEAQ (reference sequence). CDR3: CASSAQSGSYEQFF.

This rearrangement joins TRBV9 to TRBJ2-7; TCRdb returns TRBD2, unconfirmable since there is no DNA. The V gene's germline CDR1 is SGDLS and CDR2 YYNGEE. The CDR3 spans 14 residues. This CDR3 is CASSGGTSSYEQYF.

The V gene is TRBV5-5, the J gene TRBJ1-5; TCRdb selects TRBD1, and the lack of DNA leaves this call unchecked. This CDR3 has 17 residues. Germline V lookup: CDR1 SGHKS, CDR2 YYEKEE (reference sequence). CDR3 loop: CASSLEQGVGGNQPQHF.

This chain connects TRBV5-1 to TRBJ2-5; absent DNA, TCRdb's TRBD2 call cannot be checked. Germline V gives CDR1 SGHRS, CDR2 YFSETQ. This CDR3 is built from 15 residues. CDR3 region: CASSRWTSGSETQYF.

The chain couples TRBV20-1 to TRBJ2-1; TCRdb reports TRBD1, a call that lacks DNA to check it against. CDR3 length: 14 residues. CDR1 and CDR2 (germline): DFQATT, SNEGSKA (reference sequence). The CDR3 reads CSARTGQGANEQFF.

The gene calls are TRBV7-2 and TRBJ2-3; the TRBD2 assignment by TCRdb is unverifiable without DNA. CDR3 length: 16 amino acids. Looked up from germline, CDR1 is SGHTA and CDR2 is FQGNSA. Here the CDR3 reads CASSLAGGRGLDTQYF. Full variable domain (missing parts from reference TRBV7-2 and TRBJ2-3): GAGVSQSPSNKVTEKGKDVELRCDPISGHTALYWYRQSLGQGLEFLIYFQGNSAPDKSGLPSDRFSAERTGGSVSTLTIQRTQQEDSAVYLCASSLAGGRGLDTQYFGPGTRLTVL.

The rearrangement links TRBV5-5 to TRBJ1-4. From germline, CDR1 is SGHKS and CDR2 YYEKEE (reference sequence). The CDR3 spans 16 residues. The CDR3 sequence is CASSLGQIATNEKLFF.